This T cell receptor (beta chain) appears in the sequencing data of a study of shared clonotypes between healthy human individuals. Assay used: immunoSEQ multiplex PCR; TCRdb lists only in-frame clones, some missing. This table has more than 2,000,000 clones, about 92% appearing once. This clone appeared once. Its matching antigen is unknown. The same CDR3 also results from other DNA sequences found in this sample. Study outcomes and limitations: Sorted-subset samples were not fully sequenced, rarefaction indicated.

From germline, CDR1 is SGHRS and CDR2 YFSETQ. This CDR3 is 14 amino acids long. V was pared by 0 bases and J by 4 bases, with 10 bases between. The specimen was naive CD4+ T cells sorted from blood. Sample subset: CD45RA+ positively selected. The TCR originated in a man aged 18 to 29 in good health. This sequence joins TRBV5-1 and TRBJ2-5, with D possibly TRBD1 on 6 matching bases. CDR3 sequence reads: CASSLGGLGETQYF. The CDR3 nucleotides are TGCGCCAGCAGCTTGGGGGGGCTAGGAGAGACCCAGTACTTC.